These 4 T cell receptor beta chains originate from one sample sequenced in a study of blood T cells in healthy people across ages. Through a sample-barcoded 5' primer and a J-beta primer mix, a second PCR was run for roughly 6 to 12 cycles. TCRdb passed the 5' RACE reads through MiXCR, listing each CDR3 protein once. This repertoire shows more than 500,000 distinct CDR3 sequences, roughly a quarter found once; its top ten account for over 3.5%. These data were likewise used in another study, on T cells of mothers and their children.

Sequenced: blood. These receptors were taken from a boy aged 2-9 years in good health.

The table lists this clonotype with a few counts. The CDR3 here is CASSQDWDPEQFF. The CDR3 DNA reads TGCGCCAGCAGCCAAGATTGGGATCCTGAGCAGTTCTTC. The V gene is TRBV4-1, the J gene TRBJ2-5; D unclear. The J call may be mistaken, given a closer DNA end match to TRBJ2-1. Germline CDR1 MGHRA, CDR2 YSYEKL. This CDR3 is built from 13 residues.

This clonotype showed up just a few times. The CDR3 sequence is CSVLAGGSYEQYF. CDR3 sequence (DNA): TGCAGCGTCCTAGCGGGGGGCTCCTACGAGCAGTACTTC. This chain links TRBV29-1 with TRBJ2-7; the match to TRBD2 covers 11 bases. Germline CDR1 and CDR2: SQVTM and ANQGSEA. The V segment lost 6 bases and the J segment 0 bases; nucleotides outside the gene matches: 1. This CDR3 comprises 13 residues.

CDR3 nucleotide sequence: TGTGCCAGCAGTGCGACAGGGCTGTATGGCTACACCTTC. Translated, it gives CASSATGLYGYTF. The chain carries TRBV7-3 and TRBJ1-2, with 7 bases lining up with TRBD1. The germline gives CDR1 SGHTA, CDR2 FQGTGA. The V gene end was trimmed by 6 bases and the J gene end by 5 bases; junction bases not matched to a gene: 6. The CDR3 has 13 residues.

This clonotype was observed once. This rearrangement joins TRBV18 to TRBJ2-7; no reliable D call. Germline V CDR1 and CDR2: KGHSH, LQKENI. The CDR3 is 10 residues long. The V end was cut by 9 bases, the J end by 0 bases, with 3 bases between. Here the CDR3 reads CASPSYEQYF. CDR3 in DNA: TGTGCCAGTCCCTCCTACGAGCAGTACTTC.